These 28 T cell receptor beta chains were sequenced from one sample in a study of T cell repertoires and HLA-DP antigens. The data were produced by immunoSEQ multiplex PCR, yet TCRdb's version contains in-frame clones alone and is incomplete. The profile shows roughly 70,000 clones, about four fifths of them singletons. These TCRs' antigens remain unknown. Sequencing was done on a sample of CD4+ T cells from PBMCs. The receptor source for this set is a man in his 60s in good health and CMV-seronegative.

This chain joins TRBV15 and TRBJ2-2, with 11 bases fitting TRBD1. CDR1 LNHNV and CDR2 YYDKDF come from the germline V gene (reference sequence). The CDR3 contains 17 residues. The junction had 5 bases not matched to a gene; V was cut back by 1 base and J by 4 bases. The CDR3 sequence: CATSRAGGTGGTGELFF. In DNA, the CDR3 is TGTGCCACCAGCAGAGCTGGCGGGACAGGGGGCACCGGGGAGCTGTTTTTT.

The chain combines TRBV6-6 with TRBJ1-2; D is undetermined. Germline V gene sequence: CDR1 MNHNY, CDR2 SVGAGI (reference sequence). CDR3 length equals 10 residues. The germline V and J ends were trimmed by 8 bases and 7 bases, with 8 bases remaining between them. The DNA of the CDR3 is TGTGCCAGCTCAAGTGGTGGCTACACCTTC. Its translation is CASSSGGYTF.

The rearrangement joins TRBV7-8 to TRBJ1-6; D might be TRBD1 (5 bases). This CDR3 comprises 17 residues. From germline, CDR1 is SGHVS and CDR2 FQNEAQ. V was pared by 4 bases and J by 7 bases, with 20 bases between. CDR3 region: CASSSRLLTGNNSPLHF. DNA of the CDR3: TGTGCCAGCAGCTCCCGCCTACTAACAGGAAACAATTCACCCCTCCACTTT.

The CDR3, as DNA: TGTGCCAGCAGCTTAGAAATTGGGGGGCAAGAGACCCAGTACTTC. Amino acids: CASSLEIGGQETQYF. The chain recombines TRBV11-2 with TRBJ2-5; TRBD2 might be the D (6 bases). From germline, CDR1 is SGHAT and CDR2 FQNNGV. Trimming shortened V by 0 bases and J by 2 bases, and 10 bases separated the two germline ends. This CDR3 spans 15 amino acids.

The CDR3 region has the DNA TGTGCCAGCAGCATGGCCGGGACAGGGGGAATCGGGGAGCTGTTTTTT. Its protein is CASSMAGTGGIGELFF. The genes are TRBV5-4 and TRBJ2-2; 11 bases map to TRBD1. The ends lost 4 bases at V and 7 bases at J; junction bases unmatched: 9. Germline V gene lookup returns CDR1 SGHNT and CDR2 YYREEE (reference sequence). The CDR3 extends over 16 amino acids.

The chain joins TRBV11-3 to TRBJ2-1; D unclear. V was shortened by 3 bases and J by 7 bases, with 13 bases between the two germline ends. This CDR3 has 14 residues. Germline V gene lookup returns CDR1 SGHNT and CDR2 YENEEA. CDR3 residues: CASSFSFEANEQFF. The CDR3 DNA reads TGTGCCAGCAGCTTTTCGTTTGAGGCGAATGAGCAGTTCTTC.

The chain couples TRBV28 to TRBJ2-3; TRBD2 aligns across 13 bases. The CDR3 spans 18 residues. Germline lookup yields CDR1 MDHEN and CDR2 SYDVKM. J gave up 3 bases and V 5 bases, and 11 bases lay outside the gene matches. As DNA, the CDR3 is TGTGCCAGCAGTAGACTAGCGGGGGGCGGAGCTATGACAGATACGCAGTATTTT. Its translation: CASSRLAGGGAMTDTQYF.

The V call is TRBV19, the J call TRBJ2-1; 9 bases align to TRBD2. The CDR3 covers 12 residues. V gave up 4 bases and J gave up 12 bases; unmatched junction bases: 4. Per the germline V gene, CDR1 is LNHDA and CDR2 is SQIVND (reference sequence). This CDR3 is CASSSGGGTQFF. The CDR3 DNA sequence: TGTGCCAGTAGTAGCGGGGGGGGAACGCAGTTCTTC.

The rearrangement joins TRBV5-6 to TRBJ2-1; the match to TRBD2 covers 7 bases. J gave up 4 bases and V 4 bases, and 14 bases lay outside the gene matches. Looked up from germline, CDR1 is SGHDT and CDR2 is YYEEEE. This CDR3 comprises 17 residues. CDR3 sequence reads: CASSPRWLAEKYNEQFF. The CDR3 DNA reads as TGTGCCAGCAGCCCCCGGTGGCTAGCGGAAAAGTACAATGAGCAGTTCTTC.

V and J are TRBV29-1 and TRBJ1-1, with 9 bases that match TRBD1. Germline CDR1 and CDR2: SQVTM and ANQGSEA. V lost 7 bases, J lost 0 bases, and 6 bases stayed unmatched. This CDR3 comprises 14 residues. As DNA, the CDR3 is TGCAGCGCCGTTCGGGACAGGGTGAACACTGAAGCTTTCTTT. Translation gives CSAVRDRVNTEAFF.

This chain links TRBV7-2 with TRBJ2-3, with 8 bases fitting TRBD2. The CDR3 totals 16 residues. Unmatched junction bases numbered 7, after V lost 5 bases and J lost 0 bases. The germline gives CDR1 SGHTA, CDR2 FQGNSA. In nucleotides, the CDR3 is TGTGCCAGCAGCCCCCACGGGACTAGTAGCACAGATACGCAGTATTTT. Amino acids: CASSPHGTSSTDTQYF.

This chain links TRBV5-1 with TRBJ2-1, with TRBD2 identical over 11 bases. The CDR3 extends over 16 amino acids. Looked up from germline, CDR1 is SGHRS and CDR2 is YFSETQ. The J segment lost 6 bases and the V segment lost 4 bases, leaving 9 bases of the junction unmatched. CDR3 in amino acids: CASSTILAGGPNEQFF. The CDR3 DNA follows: TGCGCCAGCAGCACGATTCTAGCGGGGGGTCCCAATGAGCAGTTCTTC.

The DNA of the CDR3 is TGTGCCAGCAGCGCAGATGGGGGGTATAACACTGAAGCTTTCTTT. Translating it yields CASSADGGYNTEAFF. The chain recombines TRBV9 with TRBJ1-1; a weak D match, TRBD1 (5 bases). V was pared by 3 bases and J by 2 bases, with 14 bases between. Per the germline V gene, CDR1 is SGDLS and CDR2 is YYNGEE. There are 15 residues in the CDR3.

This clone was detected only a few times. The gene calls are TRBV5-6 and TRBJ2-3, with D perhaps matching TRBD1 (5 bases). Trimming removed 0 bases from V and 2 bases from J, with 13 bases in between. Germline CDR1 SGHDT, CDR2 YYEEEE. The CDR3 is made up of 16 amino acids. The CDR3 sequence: CASSLARVAPTDTQYF. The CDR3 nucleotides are TGTGCCAGCAGCTTGGCCAGGGTGGCCCCCACAGATACGCAGTATTTT.

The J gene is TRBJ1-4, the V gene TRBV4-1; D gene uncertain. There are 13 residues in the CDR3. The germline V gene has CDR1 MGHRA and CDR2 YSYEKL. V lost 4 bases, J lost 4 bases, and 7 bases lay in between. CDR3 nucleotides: TGCGCCAGCAGCCGTCGTGTTAATGAAAAACTGTTTTTT. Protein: CASSRRVNEKLFF.

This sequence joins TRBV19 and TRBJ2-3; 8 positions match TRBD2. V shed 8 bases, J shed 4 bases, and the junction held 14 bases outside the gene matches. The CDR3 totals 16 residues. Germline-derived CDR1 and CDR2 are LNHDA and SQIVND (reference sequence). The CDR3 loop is CASRGTRTGDPDTQYF. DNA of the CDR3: TGTGCCAGTCGGGGGACTAGAACGGGAGACCCAGATACGCAGTATTTT.

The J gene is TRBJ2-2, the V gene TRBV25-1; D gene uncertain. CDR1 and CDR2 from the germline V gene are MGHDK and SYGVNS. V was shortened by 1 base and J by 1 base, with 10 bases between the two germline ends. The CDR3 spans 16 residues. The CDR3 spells CASSEFSAQNTGELFF. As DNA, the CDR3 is TGTGCCAGCAGTGAATTTTCTGCGCAGAACACCGGGGAGCTGTTTTTT.

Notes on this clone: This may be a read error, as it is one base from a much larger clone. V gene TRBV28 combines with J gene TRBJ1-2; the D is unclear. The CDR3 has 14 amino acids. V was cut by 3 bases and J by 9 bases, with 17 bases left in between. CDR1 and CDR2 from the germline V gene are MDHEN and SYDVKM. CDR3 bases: TGTGCCAGCAGTTTGGGGTCGGAAGGGCATAGCTACACCTTC. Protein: CASSLGSEGHSYTF.

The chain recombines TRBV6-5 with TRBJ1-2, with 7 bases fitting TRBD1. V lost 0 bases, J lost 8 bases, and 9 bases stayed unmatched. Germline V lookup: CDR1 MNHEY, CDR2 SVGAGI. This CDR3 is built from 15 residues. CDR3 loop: CASSYSGQFLGGYTF. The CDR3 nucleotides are TGTGCCAGCAGTTACTCGGGACAGTTTTTGGGGGGCTACACCTTC.

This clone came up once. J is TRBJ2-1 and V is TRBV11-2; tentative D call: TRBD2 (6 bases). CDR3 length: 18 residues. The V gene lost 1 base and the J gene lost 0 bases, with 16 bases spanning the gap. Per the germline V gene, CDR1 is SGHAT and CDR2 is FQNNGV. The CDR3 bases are TGTGCCAGCAGCTTAGGGGTTAGCGGCCTTAGCTCCTACAATGAGCAGTTCTTC. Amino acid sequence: CASSLGVSGLSSYNEQFF.

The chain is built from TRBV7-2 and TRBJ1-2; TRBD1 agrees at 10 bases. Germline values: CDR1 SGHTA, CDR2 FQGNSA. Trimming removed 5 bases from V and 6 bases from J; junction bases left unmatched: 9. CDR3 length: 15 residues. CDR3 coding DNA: TGTGCCAGCAGCCTCCATCCGGGACAGGGGAATGGCTACACCTTC. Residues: CASSLHPGQGNGYTF. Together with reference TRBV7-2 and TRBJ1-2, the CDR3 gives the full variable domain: GAGVSQSPSNKVTEKGKDVELRCDPISGHTALYWYRQSLGQGLEFLIYFQGNSAPDKSGLPSDRFSAERTGGSVSTLTIQRTQQEDSAVYLCASSLHPGQGNGYTFGSGTRLTVV.

The CDR3 DNA reads TGTGCCAGCAGCCCCACAACCCGGGGAAAACTGTTTTTT. Encoded protein: CASSPTTRGKLFF. This chain connects TRBV7-9 to TRBJ1-4, with D hard to call. This CDR3 contains 13 residues. Germline CDR1 SEHNR, CDR2 FQNEAQ (reference sequence). Trimming shortened V by 5 bases and J by 10 bases, and 14 bases separated the two germline ends. Full variable domain (remainder filled in from reference TRBV7-9 and TRBJ1-4): DTGVSQNPRHKITKRGQNVTFRCDPISEHNRLYWYRQTLGQGPEFLTYFQNEAQLEKSRLLSDRFSAERPKGSFSTLEIQRTEQGDSAMYLCASSPTTRGKLFFGSGTQLSVL.

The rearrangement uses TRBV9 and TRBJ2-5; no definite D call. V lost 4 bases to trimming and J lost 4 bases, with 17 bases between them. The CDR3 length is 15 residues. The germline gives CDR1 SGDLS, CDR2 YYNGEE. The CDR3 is CASSPMGTSGETQYF. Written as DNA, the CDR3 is TGTGCCAGCAGCCCAATGGGAACCTCTGGAGAGACCCAGTACTTC.

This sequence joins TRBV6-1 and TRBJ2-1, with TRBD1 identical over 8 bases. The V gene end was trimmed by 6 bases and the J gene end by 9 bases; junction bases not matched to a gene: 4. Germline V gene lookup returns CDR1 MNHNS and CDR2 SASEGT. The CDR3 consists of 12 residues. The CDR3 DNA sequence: TGTGCCAGCAGCTACAGGGGGAGTGAGCAGTTCTTC. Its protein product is CASSYRGSEQFF.

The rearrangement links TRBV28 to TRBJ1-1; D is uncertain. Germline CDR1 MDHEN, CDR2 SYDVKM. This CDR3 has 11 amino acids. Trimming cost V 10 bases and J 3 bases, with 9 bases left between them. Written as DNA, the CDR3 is TGTGCCACGGTGGTTTACACTGAAGCTTTCTTT. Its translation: CATVVYTEAFF.

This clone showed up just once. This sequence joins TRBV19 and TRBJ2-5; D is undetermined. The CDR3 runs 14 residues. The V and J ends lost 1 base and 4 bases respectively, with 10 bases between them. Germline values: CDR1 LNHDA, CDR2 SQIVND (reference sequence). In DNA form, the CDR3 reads TGTGCCAGTAGTATAGGCGGTCCTCCAGAGACCCAGTACTTC. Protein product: CASSIGGPPETQYF.

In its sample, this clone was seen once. The CDR3 nucleotides read TGTGCCAGTTCTGGGGCTAGCGGAACCGGGGAGCTGTTTTTT. Residues: CASSGASGTGELFF. This chain joins TRBV27 and TRBJ2-2; TRBD2 agrees at 7 bases. Germline loops: CDR1 MNHEY, CDR2 SMNVEV (reference sequence). This CDR3 has 14 residues. Unmatched junction bases numbered 9, after V lost 9 bases and J lost 5 bases.

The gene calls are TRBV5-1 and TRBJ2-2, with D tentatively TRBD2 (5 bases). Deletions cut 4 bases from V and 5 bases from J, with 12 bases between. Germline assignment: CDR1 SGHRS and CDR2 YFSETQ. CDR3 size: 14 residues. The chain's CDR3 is CASSLGLNTGELFF. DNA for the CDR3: TGCGCCAGCAGCCTCGGACTCAATACCGGGGAGCTGTTTTTT.